This TCR beta chain comes out of a study of shared clonotypes between healthy human individuals. Study outcomes and limitations: Only blood samples were collected, and tissue repertoires likely differ.

Germline lookup yields CDR1 LGHNA and CDR2 YSLEER. V lost 3 bases to trimming and J lost 0 bases, with 12 bases between them. The CDR3 has 15 residues. Note on this clone: Antigen unknown.

For sorted subsets, roughly 210 ng DNA per replicate equaled 30,000 or so T cell genomes. Clones were sequenced by immunoSEQ multiplex PCR, and TCRdb holds only the in-frame ones, with some missing. The profile shows under 1,900,000 clones, approximately 98.5% of them singletons. Sequencing used naive CD4+ T cells sorted from blood. The sample's subset: CD45RA+ positively selected. The V gene is TRBV4-3, the J gene TRBJ2-7; no clear D gene. The receptor was isolated from a young man in good health. The CDR3 DNA reads as TGCGCCAGCAGCCAGGTACTACAGAGCTCCTACGAGCAGTACTTC. This sequence encodes CASSQVLQSSYEQYF.